The rows below give T cell receptor beta chains drawn from one sample of a study of regulatory T cells in long-lasting Graves disease. One entry per CDR3 protein results from TCRdb running MiXCR on the multiplex PCR reads. The table has roughly 490,000 distinct CDR3 sequences, about 22% seen once. Source: peripheral blood mononuclear cells (PBMCs), taken when the disease was refractory, from a patient treated with antithyroid drugs. These receptors were obtained from a female donor with Graves disease. Both conserved end residues are part of each CDR3. A D gene is named only where the DNA matches it firmly. The size entry is marked missing in some rows and otherwise reads once, few, many or a size class.

v_gene: TRBV7-6; j_gene: TRBJ1-1; abundance: many; d_gene: TRBD1; CDR3nt: TGTGCCAGCAGCAGACGGACAGGGGGCCGGGGGTACACTGAAGCTTTCTTT; CDR3aa: CASSRRTGGRGYTEAFF
v_gene: TRBV12-3/TRBV12-4; j_gene: TRBJ2-1; abundance: NA; d_gene: TRBD1; CDR3nt: TGTGCCAGCAGTCCACAGGGGGAAGGAGGTTGCTTC; CDR3aa: CASSPQGEGGCF
v_gene: TRBV6-1; j_gene: TRBJ1-2; abundance: few; d_gene: TRBD1; CDR3nt: TGTGCCAGCAGTAACCGACAGGGGGCACGTATCTATGGCTACACCTTC; CDR3aa: CASSNRQGARIYGYTF
v_gene: TRBV30; j_gene: TRBJ2-7; abundance: NA; d_gene: NA; CDR3nt: TGTGCCTGGAGTGTACGTTTAGGTGACGAGCAGTACTTC; CDR3aa: CAWSVRLGDEQYF
v_gene: TRBV20-1; j_gene: TRBJ2-6; abundance: NA; d_gene: NA; CDR3nt: TGCAGTGCTAGAGCCGCTCACCGGGACGGAGAACCTGGGGCCAACGTCCTGACTTTC; CDR3aa: CSARAAHRDGEPGANVLTF
v_gene: TRBV11-3; j_gene: TRBJ1-3; abundance: few; d_gene: NA; CDR3nt: TGTGCCAGCAGCTTAGACGGAGCCTCTGGAAACGCCATATATTTT; CDR3aa: CASSLDGASGNAIYF
v_gene: TRBV4-1; j_gene: TRBJ1-5; abundance: few; d_gene: NA; CDR3nt: TGCGCCAGCAGCCAAGATCAGGGTAGAAGCAATCAGCCCCAGCATTTT; CDR3aa: CASSQDQGRSNQPQHF
v_gene: TRBV6-5; j_gene: TRBJ1-2; abundance: NA; d_gene: TRBD1; CDR3nt: TGTGCCAGCAGTTCGACCTTTTTATCACAGGGGTTCAGCTACACCTTC; CDR3aa: CASSSTFLSQGFSYTF
v_gene: TRBV19; j_gene: TRBJ1-5; abundance: once; d_gene: NA; CDR3nt: TGTGCCAGTAGCACAGATATGAGGGGAGGTCAGCCCCAGCATTTT; CDR3aa: CASSTDMRGGQPQHF
v_gene: TRBV13; j_gene: TRBJ2-7; abundance: NA; d_gene: NA; CDR3nt: TGTGCCAGCAGCCCCCGGGTACCAGGGGGGAGGTACGAGCAGTACTTC; CDR3aa: CASSPRVPGGRYEQYF
v_gene: TRBV7-2; j_gene: TRBJ2-2; abundance: many; d_gene: TRBD2; CDR3nt: TGTGCCAGCAGGCGCCTAGCGGGGGATAACACCGGGGAGCTGTTTTTT; CDR3aa: CASRRLAGDNTGELFF
v_gene: TRBV5-1; j_gene: TRBJ2-7; abundance: NA; d_gene: TRBD1; CDR3nt: TGCGCCAGCAGCTTCTCGTCGGCAAAGGGGACAGGGTACTACGAGCAGTACTTC; CDR3aa: CASSFSSAKGTGYYEQYF